This T cell receptor beta chain came from a study of T cells in localized non-small cell lung cancer. Broader study findings: A median of about 54 of the top 100 tumor clones appeared in adjacent lung, which was paired and uninvolved.

This clone was detected only a few times. Its antigen is unknown. Data came from immunoSEQ multiplex PCR; TCRdb stores just in-frame clones and leaves some out. Altogether approximately 2,000 clones are present, roughly 24% being singletons, with the ten largest covering roughly 8.4%. The CDR3 is made up of 17 amino acids. With 3 bases clipped from V and 0 bases from J, the junction kept 3 bases outside the gene matches. CDR1 is SGHNT and CDR2 is YENEEA in the germline V gene. This material consisted of lung tumor tissue, taken before any cancer treatment. J is TRBJ1-4 and V is TRBV11-3; 11 bases fit TRBD1. The TCR was taken from a female donor older than 55 with stage II lung adenocarcinoma. The CDR3 DNA sequence: TGTGCCAGCAGCTTGGCGGGACAGGGGGCAACTAATGAAAAACTGTTTTTT. Its translation: CASSLAGQGATNEKLFF.